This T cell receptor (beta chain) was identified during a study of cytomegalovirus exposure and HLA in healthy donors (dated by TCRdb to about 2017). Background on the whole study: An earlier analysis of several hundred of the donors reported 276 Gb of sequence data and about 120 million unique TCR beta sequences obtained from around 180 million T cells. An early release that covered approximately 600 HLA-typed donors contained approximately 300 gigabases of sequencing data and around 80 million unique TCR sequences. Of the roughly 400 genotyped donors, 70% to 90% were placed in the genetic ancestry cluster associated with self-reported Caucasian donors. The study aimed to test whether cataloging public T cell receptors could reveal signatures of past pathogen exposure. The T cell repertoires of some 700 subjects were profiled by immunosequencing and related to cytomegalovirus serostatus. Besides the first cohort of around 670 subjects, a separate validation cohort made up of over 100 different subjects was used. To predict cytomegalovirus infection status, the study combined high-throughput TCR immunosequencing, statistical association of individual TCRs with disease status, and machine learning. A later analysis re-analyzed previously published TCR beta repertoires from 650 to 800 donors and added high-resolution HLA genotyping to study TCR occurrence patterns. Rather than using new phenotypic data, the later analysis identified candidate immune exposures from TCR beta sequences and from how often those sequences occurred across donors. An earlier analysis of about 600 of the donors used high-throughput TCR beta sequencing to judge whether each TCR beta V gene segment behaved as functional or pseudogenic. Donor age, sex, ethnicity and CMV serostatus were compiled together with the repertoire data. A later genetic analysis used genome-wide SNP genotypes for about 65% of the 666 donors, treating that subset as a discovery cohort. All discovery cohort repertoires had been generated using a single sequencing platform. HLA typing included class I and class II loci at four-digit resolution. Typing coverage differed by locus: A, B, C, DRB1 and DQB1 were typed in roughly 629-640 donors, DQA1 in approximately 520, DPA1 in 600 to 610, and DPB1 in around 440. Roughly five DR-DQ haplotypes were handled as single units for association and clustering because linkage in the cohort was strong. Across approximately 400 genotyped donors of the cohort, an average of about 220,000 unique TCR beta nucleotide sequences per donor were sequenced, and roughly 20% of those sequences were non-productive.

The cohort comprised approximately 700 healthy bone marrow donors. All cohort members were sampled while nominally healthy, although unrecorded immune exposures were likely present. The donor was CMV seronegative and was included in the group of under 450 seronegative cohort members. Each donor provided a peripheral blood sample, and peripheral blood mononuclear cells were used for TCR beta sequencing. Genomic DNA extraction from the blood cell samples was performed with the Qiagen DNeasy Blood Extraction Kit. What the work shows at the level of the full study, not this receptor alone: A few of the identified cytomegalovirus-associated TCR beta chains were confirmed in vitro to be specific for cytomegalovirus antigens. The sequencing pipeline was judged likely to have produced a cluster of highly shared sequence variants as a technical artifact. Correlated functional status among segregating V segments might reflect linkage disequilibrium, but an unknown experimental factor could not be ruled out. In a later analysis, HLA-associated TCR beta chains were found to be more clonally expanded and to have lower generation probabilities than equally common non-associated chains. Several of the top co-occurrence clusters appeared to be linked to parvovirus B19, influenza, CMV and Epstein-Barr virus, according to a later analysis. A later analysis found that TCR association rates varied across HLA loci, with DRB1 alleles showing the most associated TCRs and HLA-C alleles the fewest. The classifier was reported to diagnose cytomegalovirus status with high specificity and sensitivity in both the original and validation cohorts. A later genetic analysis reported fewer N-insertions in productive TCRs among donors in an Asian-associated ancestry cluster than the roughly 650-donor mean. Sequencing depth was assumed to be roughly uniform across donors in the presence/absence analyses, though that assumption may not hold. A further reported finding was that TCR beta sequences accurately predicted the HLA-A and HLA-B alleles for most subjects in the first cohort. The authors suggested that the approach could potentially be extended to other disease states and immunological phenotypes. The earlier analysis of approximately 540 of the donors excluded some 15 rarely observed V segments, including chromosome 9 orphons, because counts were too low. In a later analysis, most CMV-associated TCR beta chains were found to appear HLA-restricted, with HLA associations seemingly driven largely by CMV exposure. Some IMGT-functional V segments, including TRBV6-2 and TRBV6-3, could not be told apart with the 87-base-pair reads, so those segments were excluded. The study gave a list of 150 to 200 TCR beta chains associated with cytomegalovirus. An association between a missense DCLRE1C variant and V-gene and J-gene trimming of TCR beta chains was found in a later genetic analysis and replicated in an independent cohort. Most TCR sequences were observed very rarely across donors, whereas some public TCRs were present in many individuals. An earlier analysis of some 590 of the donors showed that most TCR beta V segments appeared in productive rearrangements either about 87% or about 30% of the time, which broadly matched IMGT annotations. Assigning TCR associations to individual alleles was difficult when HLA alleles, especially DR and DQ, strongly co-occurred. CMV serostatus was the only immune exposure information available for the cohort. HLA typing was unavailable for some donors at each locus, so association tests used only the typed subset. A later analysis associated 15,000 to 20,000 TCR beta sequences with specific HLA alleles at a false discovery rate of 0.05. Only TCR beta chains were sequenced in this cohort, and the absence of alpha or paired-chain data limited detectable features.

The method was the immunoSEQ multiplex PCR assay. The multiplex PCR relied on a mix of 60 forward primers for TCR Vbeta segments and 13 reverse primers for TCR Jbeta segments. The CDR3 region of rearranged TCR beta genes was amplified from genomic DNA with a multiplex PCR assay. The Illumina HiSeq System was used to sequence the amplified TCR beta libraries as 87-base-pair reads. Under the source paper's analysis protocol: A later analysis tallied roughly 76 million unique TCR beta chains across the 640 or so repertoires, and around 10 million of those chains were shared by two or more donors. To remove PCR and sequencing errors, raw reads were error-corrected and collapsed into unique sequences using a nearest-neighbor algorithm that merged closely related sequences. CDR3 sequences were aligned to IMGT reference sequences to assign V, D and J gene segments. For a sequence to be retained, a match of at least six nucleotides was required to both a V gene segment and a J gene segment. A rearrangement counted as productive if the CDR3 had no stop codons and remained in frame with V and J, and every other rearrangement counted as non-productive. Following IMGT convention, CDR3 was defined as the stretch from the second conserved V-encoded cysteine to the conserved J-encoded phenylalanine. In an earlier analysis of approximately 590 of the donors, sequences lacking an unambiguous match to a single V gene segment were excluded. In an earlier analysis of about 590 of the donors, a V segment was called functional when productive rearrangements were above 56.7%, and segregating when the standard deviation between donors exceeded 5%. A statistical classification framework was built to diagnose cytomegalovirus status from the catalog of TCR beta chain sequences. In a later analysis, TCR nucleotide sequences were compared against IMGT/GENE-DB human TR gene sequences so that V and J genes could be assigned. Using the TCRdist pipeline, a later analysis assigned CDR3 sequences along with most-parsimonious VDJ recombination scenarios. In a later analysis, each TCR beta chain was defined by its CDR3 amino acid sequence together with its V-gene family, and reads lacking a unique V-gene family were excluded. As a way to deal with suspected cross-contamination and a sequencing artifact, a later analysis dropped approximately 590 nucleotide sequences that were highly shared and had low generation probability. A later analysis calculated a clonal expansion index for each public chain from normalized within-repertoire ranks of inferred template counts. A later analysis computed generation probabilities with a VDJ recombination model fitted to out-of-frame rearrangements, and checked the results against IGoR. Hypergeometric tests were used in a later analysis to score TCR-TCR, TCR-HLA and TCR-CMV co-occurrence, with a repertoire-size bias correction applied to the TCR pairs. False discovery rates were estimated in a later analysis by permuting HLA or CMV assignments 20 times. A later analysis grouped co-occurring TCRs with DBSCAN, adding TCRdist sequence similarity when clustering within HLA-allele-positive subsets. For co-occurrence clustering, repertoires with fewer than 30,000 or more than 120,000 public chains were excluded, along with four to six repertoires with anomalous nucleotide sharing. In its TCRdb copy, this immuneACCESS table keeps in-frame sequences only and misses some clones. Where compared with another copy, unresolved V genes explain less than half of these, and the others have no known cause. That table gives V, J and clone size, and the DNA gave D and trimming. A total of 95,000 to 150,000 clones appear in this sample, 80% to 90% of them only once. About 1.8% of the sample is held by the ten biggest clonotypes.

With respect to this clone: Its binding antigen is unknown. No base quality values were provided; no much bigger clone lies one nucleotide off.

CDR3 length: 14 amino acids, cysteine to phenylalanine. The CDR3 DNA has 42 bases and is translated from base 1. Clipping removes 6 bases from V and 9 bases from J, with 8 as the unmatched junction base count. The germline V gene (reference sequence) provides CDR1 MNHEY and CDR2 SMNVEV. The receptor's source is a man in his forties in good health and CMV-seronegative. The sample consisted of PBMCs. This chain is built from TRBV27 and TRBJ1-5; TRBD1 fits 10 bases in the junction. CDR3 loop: CASSPGQGFSPQHF. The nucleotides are TGTGCCAGCAGCCCGGGACAGGGGTTTTCGCCCCAGCATTTT.